These 29 T cell receptor beta chains came from one sample sequenced in a study of cytomegalovirus exposure and HLA in healthy donors. Use of 60 Vbeta and 13 Jbeta primers characterized the PCR. Method: immunoSEQ multiplex PCR; TCRdb's copy keeps in-frame clones and lacks some. The sample contains more than 85,000 clones, roughly four fifths of which appear only once. Sequencing was carried out using PBMCs. These receptors were obtained from a man between 35 and 55 years old in good health and CMV-seronegative.

V gene TRBV5-8 combines with J gene TRBJ2-7, with 10 positions matching TRBD1. Trimming at V came to 2 bases and at J to 6 bases, leaving 8 bases not matched to a gene. The CDR3 runs 15 residues. CDR1 and CDR2 (germline): SGHTS, YDEGEE. In DNA form, the CDR3 reads TGTGCCAGCAGCTTCTCCGGGACAGGGGTCGGCGAGCAGTACTTC. It yields the protein CASSFSGTGVGEQYF. The full variable domain, rest sourced from reference TRBV5-8 and TRBJ2-7, is EAGVTQSPTHLIKTRGQQATLRCSPISGHTSVYWYQQALGLGLQFLLWYDEGEERNRGNFPPRFSGRQFPNYSSELNVNALELEDSALYLCASSFSGTGVGEQYFGPGTRLTVT.

The chain links TRBV19 to TRBJ2-7, with 14 bases that match TRBD2. This CDR3 has 16 residues. Germline V lookup: CDR1 LNHDA, CDR2 SQIVND (reference sequence). The V segment lost 9 bases and the J segment 4 bases; nucleotides outside the gene matches: 11. The CDR3 is CASRTLGTSGSYEQYF. The CDR3 coding sequence is TGTGCCAGCAGAACCCTAGGGACTAGCGGGAGTTACGAGCAGTACTTC.

The chain recombines TRBV7-6 with TRBJ2-7, with 16 bases fitting TRBD2. V gave up 5 bases and J gave up 6 bases; unmatched junction bases: 7. The CDR3 is 16 amino acids. In germline, CDR1 is SGHVS, CDR2 FNYEAQ. This chain's CDR3 is CASSPGLAGGPREQYF. The CDR3 DNA reads as TGTGCCAGCAGCCCGGGACTAGCGGGAGGGCCGCGCGAGCAGTACTTC.

The chain combines TRBV7-9 with TRBJ1-1; no reliable D call. The CDR3 consists of 15 residues. Trimming pared 1 base from V and 0 bases from J, leaving 9 bases between. The germline CDR1 and CDR2 sequences are SEHNR and FQNEAQ (reference sequence). This CDR3 reads CASSLGQEMNTEAFF. In nucleotides, the CDR3 is TGTGCCAGCAGCTTAGGTCAGGAAATGAACACTGAAGCTTTCTTT.

The rearrangement links TRBV18 to TRBJ2-3; 9 bases agree with TRBD2. Germline lookup yields CDR1 KGHSH and CDR2 LQKENI. The CDR3 contains 16 residues. V trimming: 3 bases; J trimming: 4 bases; junction bases outside the gene matches: 8. The CDR3 DNA sequence: TGTGCCAGCTCACCGTTTGGTCTAGCGGGATCAGATACGCAGTATTTT. Its translation: CASSPFGLAGSDTQYF.

This chain joins TRBV7-9 and TRBJ2-7, with 7 bases that match TRBD2. The CDR3 sequence is 14 residues long. V shed 2 bases, J shed 4 bases, and the junction held 5 bases outside the gene matches. The germline V gene encodes CDR1 SEHNR and CDR2 FQNEAQ (reference sequence). The CDR3 is CASSLSREMYEQYF. The CDR3 DNA sequence: TGTGCCAGCAGCTTATCGCGGGAGATGTACGAGCAGTACTTC.

This chain connects TRBV7-9 to TRBJ2-5; 7 bases are shared with TRBD2. The CDR3 sequence is 17 residues long. The V and J ends lost 7 bases and 2 bases, in that order; junction bases with no gene match: 16. Germline CDR1 reads SEHNR; CDR2 reads FQNEAQ (reference sequence). The CDR3 DNA reads TGTGCCAGCAACGAAGACTCCCCTTGGCGGGGGCAAGAGACCCAGTACTTC. Translation gives CASNEDSPWRGQETQYF.

The chain carries TRBV11-3 and TRBJ2-7; 9 bases align to TRBD2. With V trimmed by 4 bases and J by 3 bases, 13 bases remained unmatched. CDR1 is SGHNT and CDR2 is YENEEA in the germline V gene. There are 17 residues in the CDR3. CDR3 protein: CASSYTGTSPTVYEQYF. The DNA for the CDR3 is TGTGCCAGCAGCTACACCGGGACTAGCCCTACGGTCTACGAGCAGTACTTC.

This rearrangement joins TRBV5-6 to TRBJ2-2, with a weak D call TRBD1 (6 bases). V dropped 2 bases and J dropped 4 bases, with 9 bases sitting between them. The CDR3 is 14 amino acids. Germline CDR1 SGHDT, CDR2 YYEEEE. CDR3 in DNA: TGTGCCAGCAGCTTTCAGGGGACCACCGGGGAGCTGTTTTTT. It encodes CASSFQGTTGELFF.

This clone was picked up one time. J is TRBJ2-3 and V is TRBV15, with 8 bases lining up with TRBD2. Looked up from germline, CDR1 is LNHNV and CDR2 is YYDKDF (reference sequence). After removal of 1 base from V and 1 base from J, the junction contained 4 bases not matched to a gene. There are 16 residues in the CDR3. CDR3 sequence (DNA): TGTGCCACCAGCAGAGGAGCGGGAGTTGGCACAGATACGCAGTATTTT. Its protein is CATSRGAGVGTDTQYF.

The rearrangement joins TRBV10-1 to TRBJ2-7; 15 bases map to TRBD2. The CDR3 covers 15 residues. Germline values: CDR1 WNHNN, CDR2 SYGVQD (reference sequence). V shed 0 bases, J shed 7 bases, and the junction held 1 base outside the gene matches. The CDR3 DNA reads as TGCGCCAGCAGTGAGTCCGGGACTAGCGGGAGGGAGCAGTACTTC. Protein product: CASSESGTSGREQYF.

The rearrangement links TRBV19 to TRBJ1-1; 7 positions match TRBD1. Germline trimming cut 7 bases from V and 8 bases from J; bases unmatched to any gene: 19. The germline gives CDR1 LNHDA, CDR2 SQIVND (reference sequence). There are 16 residues in the CDR3. As DNA, the CDR3 is TGTGCCAGTATGGCGGGACAGCTCACTGAAGCTGGAGAAGCTTTCTTT. This gives the protein CASMAGQLTEAGEAFF.

The chain recombines TRBV5-1 with TRBJ1-1; D is uncertain. Germline-derived CDR1 and CDR2 are SGHRS and YFSETQ. V lost 2 bases, J lost 2 bases, and 13 bases lay in between. The CDR3 has 15 residues. DNA of the CDR3: TGCGCCAGCAGCTTCGGGCGGGCCACAAACACTGAAGCTTTCTTT. Its translation: CASSFGRATNTEAFF.

The CDR3 DNA follows: TGTGCCAGCAGAAAACTAGCGGGAGGGCAGGGTTACAATGAGCAGTTCTTC. It codes for CASRKLAGGQGYNEQFF. The V gene is TRBV7-2, the J gene TRBJ2-1, with 13 bases aligning to TRBD2. The V gene end was trimmed by 6 bases and the J gene end by 4 bases; junction bases not matched to a gene: 9. CDR1 SGHTA and CDR2 FQGNSA come from the germline V gene. This CDR3 is built from 17 residues.

The rearrangement links TRBV7-9 to TRBJ2-5; 9 nucleotides agree with TRBD1. The V gene end was trimmed by 2 bases and the J gene end by 5 bases; junction bases not matched to a gene: 15. This CDR3 is 18 amino acids long. Germline V gene lookup returns CDR1 SEHNR and CDR2 FQNEAQ (reference sequence). Written as DNA, the CDR3 is TGTGCCAGCAGCTTAATTATCTATCGGGACAGGGAGGATGAGACCCAGTACTTC. Protein: CASSLIIYRDREDETQYF.

V gene TRBV19 combines with J gene TRBJ2-1; no reliable D call. The germline V and J ends were trimmed by 6 bases and 2 bases, with 17 bases remaining between them. Germline V lookup: CDR1 LNHDA, CDR2 SQIVND (reference sequence). The CDR3 extends over 16 amino acids. CDR3 coding DNA: TGTGCCAGTAGAATCTCCTCGGCTAGTACCTACAATGAGCAGTTCTTC. The encoded protein is CASRISSASTYNEQFF.

This clone was seen more than once but under ten times. V is TRBV5-6 and J is TRBJ2-7, with 8 positions matching TRBD1. Trimming cost V 3 bases and J 0 bases; bases outside gene matches: 5. This CDR3 has 15 amino acids. CDR1 is SGHDT and CDR2 is YYEEEE in the germline V gene. As DNA, the CDR3 is TGTGCCAGCAGCTACGAGGACAGGGCCTCCTACGAGCAGTACTTC. Its protein product is CASSYEDRASYEQYF.

V and J are TRBV6-5 and TRBJ2-5, with D possibly being TRBD1 (5 bases). Trimming shortened V by 2 bases and J by 5 bases, and 15 bases separated the two germline ends. CDR1 and CDR2 from the germline V gene are MNHEY and SVGAGI. The CDR3 consists of 15 residues. The CDR3 sequence: CASSYAAGPGETQYF. DNA for the CDR3: TGTGCCAGCAGTTACGCGGCAGGACCAGGGGAGACCCAGTACTTC.

This clone was counted only a few times. This chain connects TRBV5-1 to TRBJ2-3; TRBD2 matches at 7 bases. J gave up 1 base and V 0 bases, and 5 bases lay outside the gene matches. The CDR3 contains 16 residues. CDR1 is SGHRS, CDR2 YFSETQ, per germline. This CDR3 is CASSLVRRERTDTQYF. Here the CDR3 DNA reads TGCGCCAGCAGCTTGGTTCGGCGGGAGCGCACAGATACGCAGTATTTT.

This clone was seen a handful of times. The V call is TRBV11-2, the J call TRBJ2-2, with a weak D call TRBD2 (5 bases). V lost 2 bases and J 6 bases, leaving 10 bases between the germline ends. This CDR3 has 14 residues. CDR1 is SGHAT and CDR2 is FQNNGV in the germline V gene. The CDR3 region has the DNA TGTGCCAGCAGCTTAACCGGGGTCTCCGGGGAGCTGTTTTTT. Translating it yields CASSLTGVSGELFF.

The chain links TRBV5-1 to TRBJ1-1; TRBD1 agrees at 7 bases. The CDR3 contains 15 residues. CDR1 and CDR2 from the germline V gene are SGHRS and YFSETQ. V lost 4 bases and J lost 1; bases outside the gene matches: 7. The CDR3 sequence is CASSDRVGGNTEAFF. The CDR3 coding sequence is TGCGCCAGCAGCGACAGGGTAGGAGGGAACACTGAAGCTTTCTTT.

Remarks on this clone: The sample holds other DNA sequences that translate to the same CDR3. The chain carries TRBV5-4 and TRBJ1-2, with 7 bases matching TRBD1. This CDR3 region has 12 residues. The V segment lost 4 bases and the J segment 4 bases; nucleotides outside the gene matches: 1. Germline V lookup: CDR1 SGHNT, CDR2 YYREEE (reference sequence). The CDR3 bases are TGTGCCAGCAGCAGGGACAGCTATGGCTACACCTTC. Its translation is CASSRDSYGYTF.

J is TRBJ2-7 and V is TRBV2; D is possibly TRBD2 (6 bases). CDR1 SNHLY and CDR2 FYNNEI come from the germline V gene. V dropped 5 bases and J dropped 6 bases, with 8 bases sitting between them. The CDR3 runs 11 residues. This CDR3 reads CASSQTSEQYF. CDR3 in DNA: TGTGCCAGCAGTCAGACTAGCGAGCAGTACTTC.

The J gene is TRBJ2-7, the V gene TRBV1; the D call TRBD1 from the table was never checked on the DNA. TRBV1 is noted as a pseudogene. This CDR3 contains 13 residues. CDR3 region: CTSSQGQEHEQYF. The CDR3 DNA reads as TGCACCAGCAGCCAAGGACAGGAACACGAGCAGTACTTC.

This sequence joins TRBV19 and TRBJ1-2, with D perhaps matching TRBD1 (6 bases). CDR1 and CDR2 (germline): LNHDA, SQIVND (reference sequence). CDR3 length: 14 amino acids. V dropped 0 bases and J dropped 6 bases, with 11 bases sitting between them. CDR3 sequence (DNA): TGTGCCAGTAGTATAGAGGAACAGGGTAATGGCTACACCTTC. Its protein product is CASSIEEQGNGYTF.

J is TRBJ1-1 and V is TRBV5-1; no reliable D call. Germline CDR1 and CDR2: SGHRS and YFSETQ. The CDR3 extends over 13 amino acids. V lost 7 bases, J lost 2 bases, and 12 bases lay in between. The chain's CDR3 is CASSERVNTEAFF. The CDR3 DNA reads as TGCGCCAGCTCGGAACGGGTAAACACTGAAGCTTTCTTT.

V usage is TRBV2 and J usage is TRBJ2-2, with 8 bases lining up with TRBD1. V was pared by 10 bases and J by 4 bases, with 5 bases of the junction left unmatched. Germline lookup yields CDR1 SNHLY and CDR2 FYNNEI. The CDR3 has 13 amino acids. The CDR3 sequence is CAILQGGTGELFF. CDR3 DNA sequence: TGTGCCATCTTACAGGGGGGCACCGGGGAGCTGTTTTTT.

The CDR3 nucleotides read TGTGCCAGCAGTGTGACACGAACCGGAAACACCATATATTTT. It is translated as CASSVTRTGNTIYF. The chain employs TRBV6-6 and TRBJ1-3; D is unresolved. Per germline, CDR1 MNHNY and CDR2 SVGAGI (reference sequence). The germline V and J ends were trimmed by 5 bases and 4 bases, with 12 bases remaining between them. The CDR3 spans 14 residues.

This chain links TRBV9 with TRBJ1-1; D possibly corresponds to TRBD1 (6 bases). This CDR3 region has 14 residues. The V gene lost 3 bases and the J gene lost 4 bases, with 13 bases spanning the gap. The germline CDR1 and CDR2 sequences are SGDLS and YYNGEE. Here the CDR3 DNA reads TGTGCCAGCAGCGCCACAGGGTTGGGCACTGAAGCTTTCTTT. This sequence encodes CASSATGLGTEAFF.